The 10 T cell receptor beta chains given below trace back to one sample, sequenced in a study of T cell responses to AZD1222 COVID-19 vaccine. Only in-frame clones appear in the TCRdb table, and some are missing; sequencing was by immunoSEQ multiplex PCR. The profile shows approximately 130,000 clones, about 94% of them singletons. The source was peripheral blood, collected on day 0 of AZD1222 vaccination. These receptors were obtained from an adult in good health.

The V and J genes are TRBV6-2 or TRBV6-3 and TRBJ1-1; TRBD1 matches 7 bases. This CDR3 has 14 residues. J gave up 4 bases and V 4 bases, and 6 bases lay outside the gene matches. Germline V gives CDR1 MNHEY, CDR2 SVGEGT. CDR3 residues: CASSLRGRGTEAFF. CDR3 sequence (DNA): TGTGCCAGCAGTTTGAGGGGGCGAGGCACTGAAGCTTTCTTT.

This chain connects TRBV7-2 to TRBJ1-6; TRBD1 agrees at 7 bases. Germline CDR1 is SGHTA and CDR2 is FQGNSA. The CDR3 spans 13 residues. J gave up 9 bases and V 5 bases, and 4 bases lay outside the gene matches. DNA of the CDR3: TGTGCCAGCAGCCCGGACAGGACTTCACCCCTCCACTTT. It specifies CASSPDRTSPLHF. Combining the CDR3 with reference TRBV7-2 and TRBJ1-6 gives the whole variable domain GAGVSQSPSNKVTEKGKDVELRCDPISGHTALYWYRQSLGQGLEFLIYFQGNSAPDKSGLPSDRFSAERTGGSVSTLTIQRTQQEDSAVYLCASSPDRTSPLHFGNGTRLTVT.

The chain has TRBV4-2 and TRBJ1-1; possibly TRBD1 for D (5 bases). The V and J ends lost 4 bases and 0 bases respectively, with 21 bases between them. CDR1 is LGHNA, CDR2 YNFKEQ, per germline. The CDR3 is 18 amino acids. The CDR3 sequence: CASSLLQEGKGMNTEAFF. CDR3 bases: TGTGCCAGCAGCCTCCTCCAGGAGGGGAAGGGGATGAACACTGAAGCTTTCTTT.

V usage is TRBV11-2 and J usage is TRBJ1-1; the D gene is possibly TRBD1 (5 bases). CDR1 and CDR2 (germline): SGHAT, FQNNGV. This CDR3 has 15 residues. V lost 5 bases and J lost 1, with 14 bases in between. The CDR3 spells CASSPRTGQNTEAFF. CDR3 DNA sequence: TGTGCCAGCAGCCCCAGAACAGGACAGAACACTGAAGCTTTCTTT.

This chain connects TRBV7-9 to TRBJ1-2; 10 nucleotides line up with TRBD1. CDR1 is SEHNR, CDR2 FQNEAQ, per germline (reference sequence). J was trimmed by 6 bases and V by 1 base; bases with no gene match: 5. CDR3 length: 15 amino acids. CDR3 residues: CASSLGTGTGDGYTF. CDR3 nucleotide sequence: TGTGCCAGCAGCTTAGGTACCGGGACAGGGGATGGCTACACCTTC.

The rearrangement joins TRBV30 to TRBJ1-1, with 7 bases identical to TRBD1. Germline V CDR1 and CDR2: GTSNPN, SVGIG (reference sequence). With 3 bases clipped from V and 2 bases from J, the junction kept 3 bases outside the gene matches. This CDR3 has 13 amino acids. The DNA for the CDR3 is TGTGCCTGGAGCGGGACAGCCAACACTGAAGCTTTCTTT. This sequence encodes CAWSGTANTEAFF.

The chain joins TRBV6-5 to TRBJ2-1; no definite D call. There are 13 residues in the CDR3. Per the germline V gene, CDR1 is MNHEY and CDR2 is SVGAGI. The germline V and J ends were trimmed by 8 bases and 0 bases, with 8 bases remaining between them. CDR3 sequence reads: CASEFYSYNEQFF. Here the CDR3 DNA reads TGTGCCAGCGAGTTCTACTCCTACAATGAGCAGTTCTTC.

The CDR3: CASSYPTGAQPQHF. The CDR3 bases are TGTGCCAGCAGTTATCCTACAGGGGCCCAGCCCCAGCATTTT. This chain connects TRBV6-6 to TRBJ1-5, with TRBD1 matching 7 bases. Germline-derived CDR1 and CDR2 are MNHNY and SVGAGI (reference sequence). Losses at the gene ends were 3 bases for V and 7 bases for J; bases not matched to a gene: 6. This CDR3 is 14 amino acids long.

The V and J genes are TRBV14 and TRBJ1-1; D is possibly TRBD1 (5 bases). Germline assignment: CDR1 SGHDN and CDR2 FVKESK. There are 15 residues in the CDR3. Between the trimmed V and J ends, which lost 2 bases and 6 bases, there was a span of 16 bases. As DNA, the CDR3 is TGTGCCAGCAGCCAATACTCGCCCCGGGGCGCTGAAGCTTTCTTT. Translated: CASSQYSPRGAEAFF. The full variable domain, completed using reference TRBV14 and TRBJ1-1, is EAGVTQFPSHSVIEKGQTVTLRCDPISGHDNLYWYRRVMGKEIKFLLHFVKESKQDESGMPNNRFLAERTGGTYSTLKVQPAELEDSGVYFCASSQYSPRGAEAFFGQGTRLTVV.

The chain has TRBV12-5 and TRBJ1-1; unclear D gene. Germline V gene sequence: CDR1 LGHNT, CDR2 FRNRAP. This CDR3 is built from 13 residues. V shed 1 base and J shed 4 bases, with 7 bases lying between them. The CDR3: CASGLEGGTEAFF. CDR3 nucleotide sequence: TGTGCTAGTGGTTTGGAGGGCGGCACTGAAGCTTTCTTT. Using reference TRBV12-5 and TRBJ1-1 for the parts outside the CDR3, the full variable domain is DARVTQTPRHKVTEMGQEVTMRCQPILGHNTVFWYRQTMMQGLELLAYFRNRAPLDDSGMPKDRFSAEMPDATLATLKIQPSEPRDSAVYFCASGLEGGTEAFFGQGTRLTVV.